One and the same sample provided the 25 T cell receptor beta chains below, sequenced in a study of OX40 agonist ivuxolimab in advanced cancers. The protocol was immunoSEQ multiplex PCR, while the TCRdb copy is restricted to in-frame clones and leaves out a portion. The repertoire holds about 42,000 clones, 80% to 90% seen once, with 4.5% to 6% in the top ten. The specimen was CD4+ or CD8+ T cells sorted from blood, collected in a trial of the OX40 agonist ivuxolimab. These receptors were collected from an adult with an advanced solid tumor such as melanoma, head and neck, liver or kidney cancer.

This clone was found a few times. V usage is TRBV28 and J usage is TRBJ1-2, with a tentative D call TRBD1 (6 bases). The CDR3 is made up of 12 amino acids. With 9 bases removed from V and 8 bases from J, the gap between germline ends came to 16 bases. Germline V gives CDR1 MDHEN, CDR2 SYDVKM. This CDR3 is CASSTGREGYTF. CDR3 sequence (DNA): TGTGCCAGTTCTACAGGGCGAGAGGGCTACACCTTC.

The genes are TRBV10-3 and TRBJ2-1, with TRBD1 as a possible D gene (6 bases). This CDR3 is 15 amino acids long. Trimming pared 6 bases from V and 1 base from J, leaving 13 bases between. CDR1 ENHRY and CDR2 SYGVKD come from the germline V gene. Written as DNA, the CDR3 is TGTGCCATCAGGAAACAGGGAATTTCCTACAATGAGCAGTTCTTC. Encoded protein: CAIRKQGISYNEQFF.

The chain joins TRBV19 to TRBJ2-4, with a weak D call TRBD1 (5 bases). With 5 bases removed from V and 0 bases from J, the gap between germline ends came to 11 bases. The CDR3 has 15 amino acids. The germline CDR1 and CDR2 sequences are LNHDA and SQIVND (reference sequence). CDR3 sequence (DNA): TGTGCCAGTAGTCAGGGCCAGCTAGCCAAAAACATTCAGTACTTC. Protein: CASSQGQLAKNIQYF.

The chain has TRBV28 and TRBJ2-7, with a tentative D call TRBD2 (5 bases). The CDR3 consists of 13 residues. Germline V gene data show CDR1 as MDHEN and CDR2 as SYDVKM. The ends were cut back, 8 bases at V and 5 bases at J, with 16 bases in the middle. The CDR3 is CASVGGVVDEQYF. The DNA for the CDR3 is TGTGCCAGCGTCGGAGGAGTTGTGGACGAGCAGTACTTC.

The chain has TRBV5-8 and TRBJ1-1; TRBD1 agrees at 8 bases. Germline loops: CDR1 SGHTS, CDR2 YDEGEE. V lost 4 bases, J lost 6 bases, and 11 bases stayed unmatched. The CDR3 is 15 residues long. The CDR3: CASSVRTGREAEAFF. The CDR3 nucleotides are TGTGCCAGCAGCGTTCGGACAGGGAGGGAGGCTGAAGCTTTCTTT.

The genes are TRBV9 and TRBJ1-1; D is uncertain. This CDR3 has 14 amino acids. CDR1 and CDR2 from the germline V gene are SGDLS and YYNGEE. Trimming removed 0 bases at V and 5 bases at J, with 11 bases between. The CDR3 sequence: CASSVGGRRTEAFF. In DNA, the CDR3 is TGTGCCAGCAGCGTAGGAGGGCGGCGGACTGAAGCTTTCTTT.

CDR3 DNA sequence: TGTGCCAGTAGCCCATGGGGGGCATCCAAAAACATTCAGTACTTC. Translating gives CASSPWGASKNIQYF. The chain uses TRBV19 and TRBJ2-4; the D gene could be TRBD1 or TRBD2 (6 bases each). The germline V gene has CDR1 LNHDA and CDR2 SQIVND (reference sequence). The CDR3 length is 15 residues. V lost 6 bases, J lost 2 bases, and 14 bases lay in between.

The chain couples TRBV5-6 to TRBJ1-5; D not certain. This CDR3 region has 14 residues. Germline CDR1 is SGHDT and CDR2 is YYEEEE. V lost 0 bases and J lost 3, with 7 bases in between. CDR3 nucleotides: TGTGCCAGCAGCTTGGGGCGGTTCAATCAGCCCCAGCATTTT. Translation: CASSLGRFNQPQHF.

The chain uses TRBV12-5 and TRBJ2-7; 12 bases are shared with TRBD2. Germline loops: CDR1 LGHNT, CDR2 FRNRAP. The V segment lost 2 bases and the J segment 7 bases; nucleotides outside the gene matches: 3. The CDR3 has 14 residues. The CDR3 loop is CASGLKLAGGEQYF. The CDR3 DNA reads TGTGCTAGTGGTTTGAAACTAGCGGGGGGTGAGCAGTACTTC.

The chain recombines TRBV21-1 with TRBJ2-1. TRBV21-1 is reported as a pseudogene. There are 12 residues in the CDR3. CDR3 coding DNA: TGTGCCAGCGGACGGTCCTACAATGAGCAGTTCTTC. Encoded protein: CASGRSYNEQFF.

The chain carries TRBV5-6 and TRBJ2-7; TRBD1 might be the D (6 bases). This CDR3 is built from 16 residues. Germline V gene lookup returns CDR1 SGHDT and CDR2 YYEEEE. The V end was cut by 4 bases, the J end by 1 base, with 18 bases between. The DNA of the CDR3 is TGTGCCAGCAGCGGGGGTACAGGGCCCTTTTCCTACGAGCAGTACTTC. It specifies CASSGGTGPFSYEQYF.

The gene calls are TRBV7-9 and TRBJ2-3; TRBD2 matches 13 bases. Germline V CDR1 and CDR2: SEHNR, FQNEAQ (reference sequence). Trimming at V came to 5 bases and at J to 4 bases, leaving 6 bases not matched to a gene. CDR3 length: 16 residues. CDR3 DNA sequence: TGTGCCAGCAGCCCCGGACTAGCGGGAGAGTCAGATACGCAGTATTTT. Amino acid sequence: CASSPGLAGESDTQYF.

The rearrangement uses TRBV5-6 and TRBJ2-5; D gene unclear. Germline assignment: CDR1 SGHDT and CDR2 YYEEEE. The V end lost 4 bases, the J end lost 5 bases, and 6 bases lay between the germline ends. The CDR3 covers 11 residues. The DNA of the CDR3 is TGTGCCAGCAGCCGTACGGAGACCCAGTACTTC. This translates into CASSRTETQYF.

The rearrangement links TRBV15 to TRBJ2-5; 9 positions agree with TRBD1. Germline CDR1 and CDR2: LNHNV and YYDKDF (reference sequence). The CDR3 runs to 13 residues. Unmatched junction bases numbered 0, after V lost 3 bases and J lost 4 bases. Here the CDR3 reads CATSRGQGETQYF. Written as DNA, the CDR3 is TGTGCCACCAGCAGGGGACAGGGAGAGACCCAGTACTTC.

This chain joins TRBV19 and TRBJ1-5; TRBD1 might be the D (5 bases). The CDR3 contains 15 residues. Germline lookup yields CDR1 LNHDA and CDR2 SQIVND (reference sequence). V was clipped by 5 bases and J by 1 base, with 12 bases between them. CDR3 region: CASSSGAVSNQPQHF. CDR3 in DNA: TGTGCCAGTAGTTCCGGGGCGGTGAGCAATCAGCCCCAGCATTTT.

J is TRBJ2-1 and V is TRBV7-2, with D perhaps TRBD1 or TRBD2 (6 bases each). The CDR3 length is 14 residues. Trimming shortened V by 7 bases and J by 4 bases, and 14 bases separated the two germline ends. CDR1 is SGHTA and CDR2 is FQGNSA in the germline V gene. The CDR3 coding sequence is TGTGCCAGCACCCGGGGGCCCCAATACAATGAGCAGTTCTTC. Residues: CASTRGPQYNEQFF.

J is TRBJ2-7 and V is TRBV18; D is possibly TRBD2 (5 bases). Germline loops: CDR1 KGHSH, CDR2 LQKENI. V lost 6 bases and J 5 bases, leaving 11 bases between the germline ends. CDR3 length: 12 residues. The CDR3 is CASSPARDEQYF. CDR3 DNA: TGTGCCAGCTCGCCTGCGCGGGACGAGCAGTACTTC.

The chain employs TRBV4-2 and TRBJ2-7; TRBD2 might be the D (6 bases). The CDR3 is 13 residues long. In germline, CDR1 is LGHNA, CDR2 YNFKEQ. V dropped 4 bases and J dropped 6 bases, with 13 bases sitting between them. DNA of the CDR3: TGTGCCAGCAGCCGGGAGGACCTCTCCGAGCAGTACTTC. Translation gives CASSREDLSEQYF.

The chain recombines TRBV7-9 with TRBJ2-5; 12 bases map to TRBD2. Losses at the gene ends were 5 bases for V and 5 bases for J; bases not matched to a gene: 3. In germline, CDR1 is SEHNR, CDR2 FQNEAQ (reference sequence). This CDR3 spans 14 amino acids. In DNA form, the CDR3 reads TGTGCCAGCAGCCTCCTAGCGGGAGGGGAGACCCAGTACTTC. Its protein product is CASSLLAGGETQYF.

The chain couples TRBV6-5 to TRBJ2-7; D is ambiguous. V was pared by 6 bases and J by 1 base, with 13 bases between. There are 14 residues in the CDR3. The germline V gene has CDR1 MNHEY and CDR2 SVGAGI. CDR3 in amino acids: CASRGSKFSYEQYF. CDR3 coding DNA: TGTGCCAGCAGGGGGTCGAAATTTTCCTACGAGCAGTACTTC.

V and J are TRBV5-1 and TRBJ2-3; TRBD1 matches 9 bases. From germline, CDR1 is SGHRS and CDR2 YFSETQ. This CDR3 is 15 amino acids long. The ends lost 4 bases at V and 3 bases at J; junction bases unmatched: 6. CDR3 in amino acids: CASSQGQGRTDTQYF. The CDR3 DNA sequence: TGCGCCAGCAGCCAAGGACAGGGGAGGACAGATACGCAGTATTTT.

V usage is TRBV18 and J usage is TRBJ2-7; D is perhaps TRBD1 (6 bases). V lost 3 bases and J 2 bases, leaving 14 bases between the germline ends. There are 15 residues in the CDR3. CDR1 and CDR2 (germline): KGHSH, LQKENI. Here the CDR3 reads CASSPNSQGPYEQYF. In nucleotides, the CDR3 is TGTGCCAGCTCACCTAACTCACAGGGCCCCTACGAGCAGTACTTC.

The chain recombines TRBV28 with TRBJ2-7; TRBD1 matches at 9 bases. The CDR3 has 15 residues. Germline CDR1 MDHEN, CDR2 SYDVKM. The J segment lost 4 bases and the V segment lost 6 bases, leaving 10 bases of the junction unmatched. In DNA, the CDR3 is TGTGCCAGCAGCCCCTCACAGGGGGCCCCGTACGAGCAGTACTTC. It is translated as CASSPSQGAPYEQYF.

The rearrangement links TRBV6-1 to TRBJ1-4; D is ambiguous. The germline V gene has CDR1 MNHNS and CDR2 SASEGT. V dropped 2 bases and J dropped 8 bases, with 9 bases sitting between them. This CDR3 has 13 residues. Here the CDR3 DNA reads TGTGCCAGCAGTGAAATTGGTCGCGAAAAACTGTTTTTT. Its translation is CASSEIGREKLFF.

The DNA for the CDR3 is TGTGCCAGTGCTACCTCTGGAAACACCATATATTTT. Residues: CASATSGNTIYF. V and J are TRBV19 and TRBJ1-3; D unresolved. CDR3 length: 12 amino acids. Per germline, CDR1 LNHDA and CDR2 SQIVND (reference sequence). Deletions cut 8 bases from V and 0 bases from J, with 5 bases between. The full variable domain, in which reference TRBV19 and TRBJ1-3 provide the parts outside the CDR3, is DGGITQSPKYLFRKEGQNVTLSCEQNLNHDAMYWYRQDPGQGLRLIYYSQIVNDFQKGDIAEGYSVSREKKESFPLTVTSAQKNPTAFYLCASATSGNTIYFGEGSWLTVV.